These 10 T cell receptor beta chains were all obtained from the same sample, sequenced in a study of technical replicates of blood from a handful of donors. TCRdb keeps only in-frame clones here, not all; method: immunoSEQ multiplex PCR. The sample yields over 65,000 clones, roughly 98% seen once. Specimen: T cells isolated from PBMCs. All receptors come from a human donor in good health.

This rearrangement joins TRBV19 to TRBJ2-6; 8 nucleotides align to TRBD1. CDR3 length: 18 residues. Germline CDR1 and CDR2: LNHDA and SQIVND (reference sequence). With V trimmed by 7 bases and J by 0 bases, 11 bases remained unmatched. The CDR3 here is CASKNRGQAYSGANVLTF. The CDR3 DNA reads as TGTGCCAGTAAGAATAGGGGACAGGCCTACTCTGGGGCCAACGTCCTGACTTTC.

Written as DNA, the CDR3 is TGTGCCAGCGCGGGGGAGACGGATCAGCCCCAGCATTTT. This encodes CASAGETDQPQHF. This rearrangement joins TRBV2 to TRBJ1-5; D is possibly TRBD1 (5 bases). CDR1 SNHLY and CDR2 FYNNEI come from the germline V gene. CDR3 length equals 13 residues. The ends were cut back, 8 bases at V and 5 bases at J, with 13 bases in the middle.

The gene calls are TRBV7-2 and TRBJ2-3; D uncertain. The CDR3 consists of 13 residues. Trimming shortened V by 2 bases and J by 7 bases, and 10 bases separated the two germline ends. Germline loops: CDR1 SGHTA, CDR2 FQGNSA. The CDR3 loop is CASSLQATHTQYF. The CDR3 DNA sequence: TGTGCCAGCAGCTTACAAGCGACCCATACGCAGTATTTT. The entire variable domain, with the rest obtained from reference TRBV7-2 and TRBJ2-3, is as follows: GAGVSQSPSNKVTEKGKDVELRCDPISGHTALYWYRQSLGQGLEFLIYFQGNSAPDKSGLPSDRFSAERTGGSVSTLTIQRTQQEDSAVYLCASSLQATHTQYFGPGTRLTVL.

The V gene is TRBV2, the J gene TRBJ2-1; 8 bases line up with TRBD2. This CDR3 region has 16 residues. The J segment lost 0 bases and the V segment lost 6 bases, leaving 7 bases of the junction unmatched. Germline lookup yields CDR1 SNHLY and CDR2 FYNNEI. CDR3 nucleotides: TGTGCCAGCAGATCACTACTAGCGGACTCCTACAATGAGCAGTTCTTC. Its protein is CASRSLLADSYNEQFF.

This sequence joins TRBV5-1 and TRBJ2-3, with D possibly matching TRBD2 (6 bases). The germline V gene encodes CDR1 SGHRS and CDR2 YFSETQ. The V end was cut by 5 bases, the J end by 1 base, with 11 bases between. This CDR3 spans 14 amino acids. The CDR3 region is CASRTSGGTDTQYF. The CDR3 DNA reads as TGCGCCAGCAGGACGTCGGGGGGCACAGATACGCAGTATTTT.

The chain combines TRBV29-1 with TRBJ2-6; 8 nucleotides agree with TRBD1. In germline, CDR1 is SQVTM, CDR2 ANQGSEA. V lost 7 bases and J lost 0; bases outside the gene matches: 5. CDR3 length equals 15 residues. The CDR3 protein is CSAGTGLSGANVLTF. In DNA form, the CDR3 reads TGCAGCGCCGGGACAGGCCTCTCTGGGGCCAACGTCCTGACTTTC.

The CDR3 loop is CSVESPGEQYF. CDR3 coding DNA: TGCAGCGTTGAGAGTCCTGGCGAGCAGTACTTC. The V gene is TRBV29-1, the J gene TRBJ2-7; no clear D. The CDR3 has 11 residues. CDR1 and CDR2 (germline): SQVTM, ANQGSEA. V lost 3 bases, J lost 6 bases, and 9 bases lay in between.

CDR3 amino acids: CASSQGTDNYEQYF. The CDR3 coding sequence is TGTGCCAGCTCCCAGGGGACAGATAACTACGAGCAGTACTTC. This rearrangement joins TRBV18 to TRBJ2-7, with 7 positions matching TRBD1. Germline values: CDR1 KGHSH, CDR2 LQKENI. The CDR3 loop spans 14 amino acids. With 6 bases clipped from V and 3 bases from J, the junction kept 8 bases outside the gene matches.

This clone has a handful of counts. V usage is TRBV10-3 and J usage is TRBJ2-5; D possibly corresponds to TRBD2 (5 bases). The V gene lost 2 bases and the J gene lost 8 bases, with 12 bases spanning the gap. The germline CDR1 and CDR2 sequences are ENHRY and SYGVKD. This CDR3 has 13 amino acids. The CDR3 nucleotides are TGTGCCATCAGTGAGGAGGGTGGAGCAACCCAGTACTTC. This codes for CAISEEGGATQYF.

CDR3 DNA: TGTGCCAGCAGTCCCAACAGGAACTATGGCTACACCTTC. Amino acids: CASSPNRNYGYTF. The chain uses TRBV28 and TRBJ1-2; maybe TRBD1 (5 bases). CDR1 and CDR2 (germline): MDHEN, SYDVKM. Trimming took off 5 bases at V and 2 bases at J, with 9 bases between the two ends. The CDR3 has 13 residues.